The 32 T cell receptor beta chains reported below all come from one sample, sequenced in a study of shared clonotypes between healthy human individuals. Assay used: immunoSEQ multiplex PCR; TCRdb lists only in-frame clones, some missing. The table includes some 2,500,000 clones, around 93% detected once. Sequenced sample: naive CD4+ T cells from PBMCs. Subset: CD45RA+ positively selected. These receptor sequences come from a man aged 18 to 35 in good health. Some clones in this sample may be carry-over from other donors' samples.

The chain links TRBV29-1 to TRBJ2-2; TRBD1 is a possible D gene (8 bases). CDR1 SQVTM and CDR2 ANQGSEA come from the germline V gene. The germline V and J ends were trimmed by 7 bases and 6 bases, with 18 bases remaining between them. CDR3 length: 14 amino acids. CDR3 loop: CSGGGGQGPGELFF. The CDR3, as DNA: TGCAGCGGGGGGGGCGGACAGGGCCCCGGGGAGCTGTTTTTT.

This clone was seen once. The CDR3 region has the DNA TGCGCCAGCAGCCAAGGGACCGGGAGGGGACAGCCCCAGCATTTT. Residues: CASSQGTGRGQPQHF. The chain has TRBV5-1 and TRBJ1-5; tentative D call: TRBD1 (5 bases). Germline CDR1 is SGHRS and CDR2 is YFSETQ. V gave up 4 bases and J gave up 7 bases, with 18 bases separating them. This CDR3 has 15 amino acids.

The chain recombines TRBV7-6 with TRBJ2-3, with TRBD2 identical over 8 bases. The CDR3 sequence is 12 residues long. Per the germline V gene, CDR1 is SGHVS and CDR2 is FNYEAQ. Germline trimming cut 6 bases from V and 6 bases from J; bases unmatched to any gene: 2. The CDR3 DNA is TGTGCCAGCAGGTCGGGGGGGGATACGCAGTATTTT. Translation: CASRSGGDTQYF.

This chain joins TRBV9 and TRBJ2-4; TRBD2 aligns across 12 bases. V trimming: 4 bases; J trimming: 5 bases; junction bases outside the gene matches: 4. Germline loops: CDR1 SGDLS, CDR2 YYNGEE. The CDR3 covers 15 residues. The CDR3 spells CASSIGLAGQNIQYF. CDR3 bases: TGTGCCAGCAGCATTGGACTAGCGGGACAAAACATTCAGTACTTC.

A remark on this clone: Other DNA sequences in this sample translate to the same CDR3. The chain links TRBV28 to TRBJ1-5, with D possibly being TRBD1 (5 bases). The germline CDR1 and CDR2 sequences are MDHEN and SYDVKM. CDR3 length equals 15 residues. The V and J ends lost 3 bases and 0 bases respectively, with 9 bases between them. In nucleotides, the CDR3 is TGTGCCAGCAGTTTCCCCAGGGTTAGCAATCAGCCCCAGCATTTT. Encoded protein: CASSFPRVSNQPQHF.

The rearrangement uses TRBV6-4 and TRBJ2-1; no clear D. CDR1 and CDR2 (germline): MRHNA, SNTAGT. Trimming took 0 bases from V and 1 from J, leaving 7 bases between them. The CDR3 runs to 15 residues. DNA for the CDR3: TGTGCCAGCAGTGACTCGGGCCGTTCCTACAATGAGCAGTTCTTC. Protein sequence: CASSDSGRSYNEQFF.

This clone was counted once. The V call is TRBV15, the J call TRBJ1-1; TRBD1 might be the D (5 bases). There are 12 residues in the CDR3. Trimming left V 1 base short and J 9 bases short, with 9 bases between. Germline V gene data show CDR1 as LNHNV and CDR2 as YYDKDF (reference sequence). This CDR3 is CATSRGREKAFF. CDR3 DNA sequence: TGTGCCACCAGCAGAGGCAGGGAAAAAGCTTTCTTT.

The chain links TRBV5-4 to TRBJ2-5; D gene uncertain. The V and J ends lost 2 bases and 0 bases respectively, with 8 bases between them. Germline CDR1 and CDR2: SGHNT and YYREEE (reference sequence). The CDR3 runs to 14 residues. CDR3 DNA sequence: TGTGCCAGCAGCTTTAGGTCCTACCAAGAGACCCAGTACTTC. This translates into CASSFRSYQETQYF.

The gene calls are TRBV5-6 and TRBJ2-2; 9 nucleotides line up with TRBD1. The germline V gene has CDR1 SGHDT and CDR2 YYEEEE. The CDR3 loop spans 16 amino acids. Germline trimming cut 4 bases from V and 4 bases from J; bases unmatched to any gene: 8. The DNA of the CDR3 is TGTGCCAGCAGCCAGACCGGGACAGGGAGCACCGGGGAGCTGTTTTTT. Its translation: CASSQTGTGSTGELFF. The full variable domain, rest sourced from reference TRBV5-6 and TRBJ2-2, is DAGVTQSPTHLIKTRGQQVTLRCSPKSGHDTVSWYQQALGQGPQFIFQYYEEEERQRGNFPDRFSGHQFPNYSSELNVNALLLGDSALYLCASSQTGTGSTGELFFGEGSRLTVL.

A single count supports this clone. The genes are TRBV9 and TRBJ2-2; tentatively, D is TRBD2 (6 bases). CDR1 and CDR2 from the germline V gene are SGDLS and YYNGEE. CDR3 length: 16 residues. V shed 3 bases and J shed 4 bases, with 16 bases lying between them. The CDR3 DNA is TGTGCCAGCAGCGCAGGGAGTAGCGGACTCACCGGGGAGCTGTTTTTT. Translation: CASSAGSSGLTGELFF.

This clone was found a few times. The sample contains more than one DNA sequence encoding this CDR3. The genes are TRBV28 and TRBJ1-2, with unresolved D. With 3 bases removed from V and 2 bases from J, the gap between germline ends came to 7 bases. Germline lookup yields CDR1 MDHEN and CDR2 SYDVKM. The CDR3 sequence is 13 residues long. The CDR3 is CASSFGGNYGYTF. The CDR3 DNA reads TGTGCCAGCAGTTTTGGAGGGAACTATGGCTACACCTTC.

This clone was seen once. The V call is TRBV5-1, the J call TRBJ2-5, with 10 bases lining up with TRBD2. Germline V gene sequence: CDR1 SGHRS, CDR2 YFSETQ. J gave up 0 bases and V 9 bases, and 5 bases lay outside the gene matches. The CDR3 consists of 14 residues. CDR3 sequence: CATRLAGHQETQYF. CDR3 nucleotide sequence: TGCGCCACCCGACTAGCGGGCCACCAAGAGACCCAGTACTTC.

The rearrangement joins TRBV5-1 to TRBJ2-1; TRBD1 aligns across 8 bases. Germline loops: CDR1 SGHRS, CDR2 YFSETQ. The junction had 6 bases not matched to a gene; V was cut back by 4 bases and J by 6 bases. The CDR3 has 14 amino acids. CDR3: CASSKGQEINEQFF. The DNA for the CDR3 is TGCGCCAGCAGCAAGGGACAGGAGATCAATGAGCAGTTCTTC.

The chain couples TRBV27 to TRBJ2-5; a possible D gene is TRBD2 (6 bases). The length of the CDR3 is 16 residues. Between the trimmed V and J ends, which lost 6 bases and 5 bases, there was a span of 22 bases. In germline, CDR1 is MNHEY, CDR2 SMNVEV (reference sequence). In DNA, the CDR3 is TGTGCCAGCAGACCCACCTCGGCTAGCGCTGGGGAGACCCAGTACTTC. Translating gives CASRPTSASAGETQYF.

This sequence joins TRBV27 and TRBJ2-3; D is uncertain. V dropped 3 bases and J dropped 1 base, with 8 bases sitting between them. CDR3 length: 14 amino acids. Germline values: CDR1 MNHEY, CDR2 SMNVEV (reference sequence). The CDR3 bases are TGTGCCAGCAGTTTTTTATTGGGCACAGATACGCAGTATTTT. Translation: CASSFLLGTDTQYF.

This sequence joins TRBV28 and TRBJ2-5; 15 nucleotides line up with TRBD2. The V and J ends lost 6 bases and 2 bases, in that order; junction bases with no gene match: 10. The length of the CDR3 is 18 residues. Germline CDR1 is MDHEN and CDR2 is SYDVKM. This chain's CDR3 is CASSWRFGLAGGQETQYF. Written as DNA, the CDR3 is TGTGCCAGCAGCTGGCGTTTCGGACTAGCGGGAGGGCAAGAGACCCAGTACTTC.

This chain uses TRBV7-2 with TRBJ1-2, with a weak D call TRBD1 (6 bases). Germline V gives CDR1 SGHTA, CDR2 FQGNSA. CDR3 length equals 15 residues. The V and J ends lost 5 bases and 0 bases respectively, with 13 bases between them. In DNA, the CDR3 is TGTGCCAGCAGCAGAGACCGGGACACTAACTATGGCTACACCTTC. It codes for CASSRDRDTNYGYTF.

This chain links TRBV5-1 with TRBJ2-7, with TRBD1 as a possible D gene (6 bases). Trimming took off 2 bases at V and 6 bases at J, with 15 bases between the two ends. CDR1 SGHRS and CDR2 YFSETQ come from the germline V gene. This CDR3 comprises 14 residues. The CDR3 protein is CASSLTGSGLEQYF. Written as DNA, the CDR3 is TGCGCCAGCAGCTTAACAGGGTCGGGGCTCGAGCAGTACTTC.

The genes are TRBV27 and TRBJ1-5; D perhaps matches TRBD1 (5 bases). Germline V gene lookup returns CDR1 MNHEY and CDR2 SMNVEV (reference sequence). V lost 3 bases, J lost 0 bases, and 21 bases lay in between. This CDR3 is 19 amino acids long. The CDR3 DNA follows: TGTGCCAGCAGTTTGCTTGGGACCTCCCCCGCCGGTAGCAATCAGCCCCAGCATTTT. It codes for CASSLLGTSPAGSNQPQHF.

The chain couples TRBV7-2 to TRBJ1-5, with 11 bases matching TRBD1. J gave up 3 bases and V 4 bases, and 5 bases lay outside the gene matches. This CDR3 contains 16 residues. CDR1 and CDR2 (germline): SGHTA, FQGNSA. The DNA of the CDR3 is TGTGCCAGCAGCTCTCGGGACAGGGGGTTCAATCAGCCCCAGCATTTT. It translates to CASSSRDRGFNQPQHF. Looking up the rest from reference TRBV7-2 and TRBJ1-5 gives the full variable domain: GAGVSQSPSNKVTEKGKDVELRCDPISGHTALYWYRQSLGQGLEFLIYFQGNSAPDKSGLPSDRFSAERTGGSVSTLTIQRTQQEDSAVYLCASSSRDRGFNQPQHFGDGTRLSIL.

J is TRBJ2-1 and V is TRBV10-1; D is unclear. The germline CDR1 and CDR2 sequences are WNHNN and SYGVQD (reference sequence). This CDR3 has 15 amino acids. V dropped 3 bases and J dropped 2 bases, with 11 bases sitting between them. The CDR3: CASSEQTGAYNEQFF. CDR3 nucleotide sequence: TGCGCCAGCAGTGAACAGACTGGAGCCTACAATGAGCAGTTCTTC.

The chain links TRBV29-1 to TRBJ2-7; the D gene is possibly TRBD2 (6 bases). The CDR3 consists of 14 residues. Germline V lookup: CDR1 SQVTM, CDR2 ANQGSEA. V lost 0 bases and J 7 bases, leaving 16 bases between the germline ends. DNA of the CDR3: TGCAGCGTTGAAGAAGGGACGGTGGGGAGGGAGCAGTACTTC. It specifies CSVEEGTVGREQYF.

About this clone itself: Other DNA sequences of this sample code for an identical CDR3. The chain carries TRBV28 and TRBJ1-2; TRBD1 agrees at 7 bases. Trimming at V came to 5 bases and at J to 8 bases, leaving 8 bases not matched to a gene. The CDR3 sequence is 13 residues long. The germline V gene has CDR1 MDHEN and CDR2 SYDVKM. CDR3 bases: TGTGCCAGCAGTCTCCTAAGGGGGCGAGGCTACACCTTC. Amino acid sequence: CASSLLRGRGYTF.

This clone came up once. This chain connects TRBV5-4 to TRBJ2-2; 8 bases are a match to TRBD2. Germline values: CDR1 SGHNT, CDR2 YYREEE (reference sequence). CDR3 length: 16 residues. Germline trimming cut 7 bases from V and 4 bases from J; bases unmatched to any gene: 12. This chain's CDR3 is CASFWSSGISTGELFF. The CDR3 DNA sequence: TGTGCCAGCTTTTGGAGTAGCGGGATTAGCACCGGGGAGCTGTTTTTT.

This clone was observed a single time. This sequence joins TRBV5-1 and TRBJ2-3; 11 nucleotides line up with TRBD2. This CDR3 is 15 amino acids long. J gave up 0 bases and V 6 bases, and 3 bases lay outside the gene matches. Germline values: CDR1 SGHRS, CDR2 YFSETQ. CDR3 residues: CASMTSGVSTDTQYF. CDR3 nucleotide sequence: TGCGCCAGCATGACTAGCGGGGTGAGCACAGATACGCAGTATTTT.

This clone was seen a few times. The chain carries TRBV5-1 and TRBJ1-5; tentatively, D is TRBD1 (6 bases). The CDR3 loop spans 15 amino acids. Trimming took 0 bases from V and 3 from J, leaving 10 bases between them. Looked up from germline, CDR1 is SGHRS and CDR2 is YFSETQ. CDR3 amino acids: CASSLGTGYNQPQHF. DNA of the CDR3: TGCGCCAGCAGCTTGGGCACAGGGTACAATCAGCCCCAGCATTTT.

The genes are TRBV11-2 and TRBJ1-2; no clear D gene. Trimming left V 3 bases short and J 6 bases short, with 14 bases between. The CDR3 totals 14 residues. CDR1 and CDR2 from the germline V gene are SGHAT and FQNNGV. For the CDR3, the DNA is TGTGCCAGCAGCTTGAGGGAGGGAACTAATGGCTACACCTTC. This encodes CASSLREGTNGYTF.

The chain recombines TRBV6-6 with TRBJ2-5, with 9 bases lining up with TRBD1. The ends lost 6 bases at V and 5 bases at J; junction bases unmatched: 13. This CDR3 has 16 residues. Germline V lookup: CDR1 MNHNY, CDR2 SVGAGI (reference sequence). The CDR3 nucleotides are TGTGCCAGCAGGGACCCGGGACAGGGTGGACACGAGACCCAGTACTTC. As protein: CASRDPGQGGHETQYF.

The V gene is TRBV9, the J gene TRBJ2-3, with 10 positions matching TRBD1. Germline V lookup: CDR1 SGDLS, CDR2 YYNGEE. The CDR3 consists of 15 residues. V trimming: 0 bases; J trimming: 4 bases; junction bases outside the gene matches: 2. CDR3 DNA: TGTGCCAGCAGCGTAGGGGACAGGGGATCAGATACGCAGTATTTT. As protein: CASSVGDRGSDTQYF.

Only one count was recorded for this clone. Here the CDR3 DNA reads TGTGCCAGCAGCTTGTCATGGTCGTCGGGGGAGACCCAGTACTTC. Translating it yields CASSLSWSSGETQYF. The rearrangement uses TRBV7-8 and TRBJ2-5; TRBD2 is a possible D gene (5 bases). CDR3 length equals 15 residues. Per the germline V gene, CDR1 is SGHVS and CDR2 is FQNEAQ. V lost 3 bases, J lost 5 bases, and 16 bases lay in between.

The chain has TRBV2 and TRBJ2-1; 14 bases map to TRBD2. Germline V gene data show CDR1 as SNHLY and CDR2 as FYNNEI. Trimming at V came to 6 bases and at J to 12 bases, leaving 10 bases not matched to a gene. The CDR3 totals 15 residues. The CDR3: CASSAGTSGSRGQFF. DNA of the CDR3: TGTGCCAGCAGCGCCGGGACTAGCGGGAGTAGGGGGCAGTTCTTC.

To note about this clone: The sample holds other DNA sequences that translate to the same CDR3. This rearrangement joins TRBV28 to TRBJ2-7; possible D gene TRBD1, 5 bases. CDR3 length equals 13 residues. Germline loops: CDR1 MDHEN, CDR2 SYDVKM. Deletions cut 5 bases from V and 2 bases from J, with 10 bases between. This CDR3 is CASSRTGPYEQYF. Written as DNA, the CDR3 is TGTGCCAGCAGTCGTACAGGACCCTACGAGCAGTACTTC.